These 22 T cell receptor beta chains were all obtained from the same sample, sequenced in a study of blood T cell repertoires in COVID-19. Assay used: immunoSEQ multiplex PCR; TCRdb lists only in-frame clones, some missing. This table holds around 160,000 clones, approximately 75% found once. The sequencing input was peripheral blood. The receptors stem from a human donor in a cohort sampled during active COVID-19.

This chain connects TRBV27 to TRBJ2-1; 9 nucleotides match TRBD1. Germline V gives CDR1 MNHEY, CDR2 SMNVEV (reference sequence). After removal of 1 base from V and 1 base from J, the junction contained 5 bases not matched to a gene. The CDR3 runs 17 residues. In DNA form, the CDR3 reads TGTGCCAGCAGTTTATTAACAGGGGGCAGGTCCTACAATGAGCAGTTCTTC. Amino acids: CASSLLTGGRSYNEQFF.

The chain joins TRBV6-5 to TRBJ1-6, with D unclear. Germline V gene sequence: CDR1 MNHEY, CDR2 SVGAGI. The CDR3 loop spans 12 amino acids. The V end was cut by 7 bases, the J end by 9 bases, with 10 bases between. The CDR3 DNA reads TGTGCCAGCACCCAAGCCGGTTCACCCCTCCACTTT. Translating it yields CASTQAGSPLHF.

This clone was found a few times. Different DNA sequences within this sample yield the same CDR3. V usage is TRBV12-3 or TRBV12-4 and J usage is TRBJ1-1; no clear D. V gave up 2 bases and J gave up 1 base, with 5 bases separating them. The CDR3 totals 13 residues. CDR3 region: CASSLQENTEAFF. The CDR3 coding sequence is TGTGCCAGCAGTTTACAGGAGAACACTGAAGCTTTCTTT.

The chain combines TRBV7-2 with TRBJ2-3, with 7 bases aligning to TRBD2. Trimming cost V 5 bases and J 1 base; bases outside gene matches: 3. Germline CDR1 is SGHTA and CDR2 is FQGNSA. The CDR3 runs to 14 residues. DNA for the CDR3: TGTGCCAGCAGCAGAACTAGCGGCACAGATACGCAGTATTTT. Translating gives CASSRTSGTDTQYF.

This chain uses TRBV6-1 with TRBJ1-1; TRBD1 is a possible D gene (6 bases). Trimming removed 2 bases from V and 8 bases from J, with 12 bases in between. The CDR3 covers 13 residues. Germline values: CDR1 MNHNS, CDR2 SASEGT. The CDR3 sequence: CASSETGRGEAFF. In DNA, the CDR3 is TGTGCCAGCAGTGAAACAGGGAGGGGGGAAGCTTTCTTT.

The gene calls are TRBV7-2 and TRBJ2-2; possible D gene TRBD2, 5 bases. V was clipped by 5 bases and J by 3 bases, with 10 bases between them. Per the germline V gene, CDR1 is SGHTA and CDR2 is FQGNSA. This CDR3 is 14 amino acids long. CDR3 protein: CASSASLYTGELFF. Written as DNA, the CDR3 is TGTGCCAGCAGCGCTAGCCTTTACACCGGGGAGCTGTTTTTT.

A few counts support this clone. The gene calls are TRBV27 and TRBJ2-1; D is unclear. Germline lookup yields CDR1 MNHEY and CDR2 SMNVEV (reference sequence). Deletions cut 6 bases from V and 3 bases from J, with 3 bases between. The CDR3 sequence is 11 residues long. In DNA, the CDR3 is TGTGCCAGCAGCTACTACAATGAGCAGTTCTTC. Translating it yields CASSYYNEQFF.

This CDR3 is CASSLWTDAEQFF. CDR3 in DNA: TGTGCCAGCAGTCTGTGGACAGACGCTGAGCAGTTCTTC. The rearrangement joins TRBV27 to TRBJ2-1, with a possible D match to TRBD1 (6 bases). There are 13 residues in the CDR3. V was trimmed by 5 bases and J by 9 bases, leaving 14 bases between them. The germline CDR1 and CDR2 sequences are MNHEY and SMNVEV (reference sequence).

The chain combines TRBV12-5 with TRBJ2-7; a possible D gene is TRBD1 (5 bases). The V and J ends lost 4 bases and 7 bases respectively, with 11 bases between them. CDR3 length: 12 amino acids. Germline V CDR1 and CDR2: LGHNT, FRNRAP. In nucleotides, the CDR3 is TGTGCTAGTGGTTGGACCCCAGGGGAGCAGTACTTC. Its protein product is CASGWTPGEQYF.

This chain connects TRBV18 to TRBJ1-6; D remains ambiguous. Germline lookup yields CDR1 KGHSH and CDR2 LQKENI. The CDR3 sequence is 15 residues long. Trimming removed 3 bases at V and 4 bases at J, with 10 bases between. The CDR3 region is CASSPIAGYNSPLHF. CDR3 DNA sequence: TGTGCCAGCTCACCGATTGCGGGATATAATTCACCCCTCCACTTT.

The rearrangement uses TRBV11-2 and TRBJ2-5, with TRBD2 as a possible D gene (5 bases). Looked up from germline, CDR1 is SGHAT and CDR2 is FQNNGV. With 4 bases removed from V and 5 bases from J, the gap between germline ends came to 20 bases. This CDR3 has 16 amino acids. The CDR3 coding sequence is TGTGCCAGCAGCTATTCCGGTGCCAGCGGTAGGGAGACCCAGTACTTC. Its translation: CASSYSGASGRETQYF.

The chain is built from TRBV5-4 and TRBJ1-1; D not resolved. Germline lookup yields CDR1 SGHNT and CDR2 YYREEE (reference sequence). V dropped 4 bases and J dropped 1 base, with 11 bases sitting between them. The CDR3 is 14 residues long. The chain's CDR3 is CASSPSGWNTEAFF. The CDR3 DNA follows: TGTGCCAGCAGCCCCAGCGGGTGGAACACTGAAGCTTTCTTT.

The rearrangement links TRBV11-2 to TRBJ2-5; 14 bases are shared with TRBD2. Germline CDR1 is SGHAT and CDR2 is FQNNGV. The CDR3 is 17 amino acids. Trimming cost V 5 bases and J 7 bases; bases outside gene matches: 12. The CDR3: CASSRNQGLAGVVTQYF. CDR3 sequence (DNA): TGTGCCAGCAGCCGAAACCAGGGACTAGCGGGGGTCGTGACCCAGTACTTC.

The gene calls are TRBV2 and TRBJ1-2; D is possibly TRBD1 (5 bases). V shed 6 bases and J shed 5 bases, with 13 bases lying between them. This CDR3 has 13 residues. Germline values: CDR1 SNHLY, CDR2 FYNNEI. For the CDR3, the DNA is TGTGCCAGCAGCACCCGGGGGACGTATGGCTACACCTTC. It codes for CASSTRGTYGYTF.

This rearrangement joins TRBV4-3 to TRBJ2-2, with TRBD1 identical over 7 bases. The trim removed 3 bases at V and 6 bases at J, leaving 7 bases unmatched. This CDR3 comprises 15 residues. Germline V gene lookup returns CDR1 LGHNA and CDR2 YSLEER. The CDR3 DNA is TGCGCCAGCAGCCAGAAGGGGGCGGGTGCCGGGGAGCTGTTTTTT. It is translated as CASSQKGAGAGELFF.

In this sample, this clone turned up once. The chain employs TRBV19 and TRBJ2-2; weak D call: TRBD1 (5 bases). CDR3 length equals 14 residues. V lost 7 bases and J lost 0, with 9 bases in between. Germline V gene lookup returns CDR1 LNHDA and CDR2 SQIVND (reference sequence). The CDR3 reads CASTQATNTGELFF. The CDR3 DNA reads TGTGCCAGTACACAGGCCACGAACACCGGGGAGCTGTTTTTT.

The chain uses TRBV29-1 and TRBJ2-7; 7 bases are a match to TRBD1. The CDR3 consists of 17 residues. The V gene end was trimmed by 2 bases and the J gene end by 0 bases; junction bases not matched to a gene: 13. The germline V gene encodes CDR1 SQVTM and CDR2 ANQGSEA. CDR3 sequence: CSVELSRVRGPSYEQYF. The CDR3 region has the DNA TGCAGCGTTGAACTTTCGCGGGTAAGGGGGCCCTCCTACGAGCAGTACTTC.

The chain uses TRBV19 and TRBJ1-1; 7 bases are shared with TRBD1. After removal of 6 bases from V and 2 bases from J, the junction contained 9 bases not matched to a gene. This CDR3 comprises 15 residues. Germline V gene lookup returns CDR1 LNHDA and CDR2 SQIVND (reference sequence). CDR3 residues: CASRVSGQLNTEAFF. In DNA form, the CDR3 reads TGTGCCAGTAGGGTCTCGGGACAGCTAAACACTGAAGCTTTCTTT.

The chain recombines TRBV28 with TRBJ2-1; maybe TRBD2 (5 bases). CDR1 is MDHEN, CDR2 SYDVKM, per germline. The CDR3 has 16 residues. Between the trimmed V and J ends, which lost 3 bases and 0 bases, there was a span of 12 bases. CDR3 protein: CASSFTPGSSYNEQFF. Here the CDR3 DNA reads TGTGCCAGCAGTTTTACCCCGGGGAGCTCCTACAATGAGCAGTTCTTC.

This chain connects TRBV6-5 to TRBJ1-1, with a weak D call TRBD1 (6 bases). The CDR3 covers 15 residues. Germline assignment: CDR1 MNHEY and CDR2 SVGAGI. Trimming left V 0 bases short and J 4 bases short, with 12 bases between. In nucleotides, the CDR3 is TGTGCCAGCAGTTACTCGTTAGGGGGTGGCACTGAAGCTTTCTTT. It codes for CASSYSLGGGTEAFF.

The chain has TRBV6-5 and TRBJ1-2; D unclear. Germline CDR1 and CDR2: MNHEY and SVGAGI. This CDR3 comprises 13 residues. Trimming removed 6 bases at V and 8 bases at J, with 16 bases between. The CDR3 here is CASRSEVLLGYTF. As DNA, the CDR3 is TGTGCCAGCAGGTCCGAGGTTCTCTTGGGCTACACCTTC.

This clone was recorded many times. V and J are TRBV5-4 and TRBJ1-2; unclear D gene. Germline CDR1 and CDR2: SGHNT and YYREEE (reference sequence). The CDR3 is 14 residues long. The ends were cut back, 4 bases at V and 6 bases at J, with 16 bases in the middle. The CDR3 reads CASSGRGLGNGYTF. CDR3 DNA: TGTGCCAGCAGCGGCCGCGGACTCGGCAATGGCTACACCTTC. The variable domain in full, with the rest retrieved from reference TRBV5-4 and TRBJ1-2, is ETGVTQSPTHLIKTRGQQVTLRCSSQSGHNTVSWYQQALGQGPQFIFQYYREEENGRGNFPPRFSGLQFPNYSSELNVNALELDDSALYLCASSGRGLGNGYTFGSGTRLTVV.